The 3 T cell receptor beta chains listed next were all sequenced from one sample in a study of neurological immune-mediated disorders. One entry per CDR3 protein results from TCRdb running MiXCR on the 5' RACE reads. In the table there are around 60,000 distinct CDR3 sequences, around 3.4% of which are singletons. The sample was PBMCs. The receptor source for this set is a woman aged 55-69 years with multiple sclerosis.

This clonotype was counted many times. J is TRBJ2-3 and V is TRBV12-3 or TRBV12-4; 11 nucleotides agree with TRBD1. The length of the CDR3 is 16 residues. The trim removed 5 bases at V and 1 base at J, leaving 5 bases unmatched. The CDR3 region has the DNA TGTGCCAGCAGTGTCGGACAGGGGGCCGGCACAGATACGCAGTATTTT. Protein sequence: CASSVGQGAGTDTQYF.

This clonotype was detected ten times or more. The gene calls are TRBV20-1 and TRBJ2-7, with D possibly TRBD1 on 6 matching bases. Per the germline V gene, CDR1 is DFQATT and CDR2 is SNEGSKA (reference sequence). V lost 2 bases to trimming and J lost 7 bases, with 15 bases between them. This CDR3 comprises 13 residues. CDR3 region: CSARNTGIREQYF. Written as DNA, the CDR3 is TGCAGTGCTAGAAATACAGGGATAAGAGAGCAGTACTTC.

The table lists this clonotype with many counts. V is TRBV5-1 and J is TRBJ2-7, with D perhaps TRBD1 (6 bases). V lost 4 bases, J lost 6 bases, and 11 bases lay in between. CDR1 and CDR2 from the germline V gene are SGHRS and YFSETQ. The CDR3 runs to 12 residues. CDR3 sequence (DNA): TGCGCCAGCAGCCCGGACAGCCTCGAGCAGTACTTC. Translation gives CASSPDSLEQYF. Variable domain in full (rest from reference TRBV5-1 and TRBJ2-7): KAGVTQTPRYLIKTRGQQVTLSCSPISGHRSVSWYQQTPGQGLQFLFEYFSETQRNKGNFPGRFSGRQFSNSRSEMNVSTLELGDSALYLCASSPDSLEQYFGPGTRLTVT.